This T cell receptor beta chain was sequenced during a study of T-cell reconstitution after alpha-beta-depleted transplantation in children. The library targeted TCRbeta and was prepared with unique molecular identifiers. A single record per CDR3 protein comes from TCRdb applying MiXCR to the PCR reads. The data show 95,000 to 150,000 distinct CDR3 sequences, roughly 23% seen once. Study conclusions and caveats: Newly generated T cells supplied most T-cell counts and diversity one year post-transplant.

Turning to this clonotype: The antigen remains unidentified.

CDR1 and CDR2 (germline): MNHNS, SASEGT. This CDR3 is built from 14 residues. Trimming removed 6 bases from V and 0 bases from J, with 11 bases in between. The sequence was obtained from a male patient between 2 and 10 years old who had a stem cell transplant for chronic granulomatous disease, so the T cells may come from the graft donor. The genes are TRBV6-1 and TRBJ1-1; TRBD1 is a possible D gene (5 bases). Sequencing was performed on PBMCs, mostly from graft donor cells, taken 180 days after TCRalphabeta/CD19-depleted stem cell transplant. CDR3 amino acids: CASSRQRMNTEAFF. The CDR3 DNA follows: TGTGCCAGCAGCCGACAGAGGATGAACACTGAAGCTTTCTTT.